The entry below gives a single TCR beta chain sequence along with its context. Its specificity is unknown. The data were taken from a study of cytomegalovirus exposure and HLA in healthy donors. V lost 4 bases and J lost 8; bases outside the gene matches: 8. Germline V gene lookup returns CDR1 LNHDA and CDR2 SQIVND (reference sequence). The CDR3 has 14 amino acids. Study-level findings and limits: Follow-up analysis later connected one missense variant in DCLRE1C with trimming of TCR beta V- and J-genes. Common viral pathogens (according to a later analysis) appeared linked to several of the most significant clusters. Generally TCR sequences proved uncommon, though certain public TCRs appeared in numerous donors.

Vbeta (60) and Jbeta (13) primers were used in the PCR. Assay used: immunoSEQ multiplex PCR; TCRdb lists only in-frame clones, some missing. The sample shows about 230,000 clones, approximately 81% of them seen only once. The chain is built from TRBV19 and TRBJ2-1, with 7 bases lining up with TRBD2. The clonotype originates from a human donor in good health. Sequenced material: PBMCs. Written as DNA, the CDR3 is TGTGCCAGTAGTAAAGGGCTAGCGGTCGATGAGCAGTTCTTC. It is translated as CASSKGLAVDEQFF.